The clone carrying this TCR beta chain was seen at least ten times. Its antigen remains unidentified. These data are taken from a study of CD8 T cells in ankylosing spondylitis. Whole-study findings and limits: Past research had described some motif variants in reactive arthritis synovial fluid and blood. Within matched ankylosing spondylitis synovial fluid, disease-linked clones were reportedly significantly enriched. Blood of patients with ankylosing spondylitis appeared to be characterized by a TCR beta motif of eight highly homologous variants.

TCRdb re-called the 5' RACE reads through MiXCR, storing one row per CDR3 protein. The table shows about 130,000 distinct CDR3 sequences, with over 7% occurring only once. Germline V gene sequence: CDR1 LNHDA, CDR2 SQIVND (reference sequence). The CDR3 is 13 amino acids. V was shortened by 3 bases and J by 5 bases, with 8 bases between the two germline ends. This TCR derives from a male donor with ankylosing spondylitis or in good health (not recorded which). Sequencing was done on a sample of blood, either unsorted or a sorted T cell fraction (not recorded which). The gene calls are TRBV19 and TRBJ2-1; D gene unclear. CDR3 amino acids: CASSIAVNNEQFF. The CDR3 region has the DNA TGTGCCAGTAGTATCGCGGTAAACAATGAGCAGTTCTTC. Looking up the rest from reference TRBV19 and TRBJ2-1 gives the full variable domain: DGGITQSPKYLFRKEGQNVTLSCEQNLNHDAMYWYRQDPGQGLRLIYYSQIVNDFQKGDIAEGYSVSREKKESFPLTVTSAQKNPTAFYLCASSIAVNNEQFFGPGTRLTVL.